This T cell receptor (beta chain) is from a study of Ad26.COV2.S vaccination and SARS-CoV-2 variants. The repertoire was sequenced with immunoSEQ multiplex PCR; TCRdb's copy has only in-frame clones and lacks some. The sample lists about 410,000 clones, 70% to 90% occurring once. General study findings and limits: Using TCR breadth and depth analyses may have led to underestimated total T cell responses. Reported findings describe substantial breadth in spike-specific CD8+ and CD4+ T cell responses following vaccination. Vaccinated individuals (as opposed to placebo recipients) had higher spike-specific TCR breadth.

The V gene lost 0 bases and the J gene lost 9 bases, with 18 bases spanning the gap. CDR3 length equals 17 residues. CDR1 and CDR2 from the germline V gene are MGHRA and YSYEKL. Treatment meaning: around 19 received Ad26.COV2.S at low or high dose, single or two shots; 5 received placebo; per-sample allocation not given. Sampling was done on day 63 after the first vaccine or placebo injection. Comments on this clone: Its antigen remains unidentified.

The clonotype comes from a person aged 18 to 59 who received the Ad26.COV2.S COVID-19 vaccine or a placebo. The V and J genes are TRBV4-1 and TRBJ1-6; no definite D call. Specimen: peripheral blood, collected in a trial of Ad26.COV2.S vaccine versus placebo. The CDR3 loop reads CASSQDLGQDSFSPLHF. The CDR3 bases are TGCGCCAGCAGCCAAGATCTTGGGCAGGACTCGTTTTCACCCCTCCACTTT.